A selection of T cell receptor beta chains follows, all from one sample in a study of cytomegalovirus exposure and HLA in healthy donors. Sequencing used immunoSEQ multiplex PCR; TCRdb keeps in-frame clones, though not all of them. The sample lists 160,000 or so clones, approximately 82% occurring once. What was sequenced was PBMCs. These receptors all come from a male donor in good health and CMV-seropositive. Each CDR3 is given without its conserved first and last residue.

v_call	cdr3_length	j_call	cdr3_aa
TRBV5-1	13	TRBJ1-4	ASSLVRGLDEKLF
TRBV14	14	TRBJ2-5	ASSQEVAGGQETQY
TRBV9	9	TRBJ2-3	ASSATDTQY
TRBV27	14	TRBJ2-2	ASALLSGGGTGELF
TRBV6-6	12	TRBJ2-1	ASSGGGAYNEQF
TRBV30	12	TRBJ2-6	AWRQAAGANVLT
TRBV5-5	13	TRBJ2-7	ASSRDRGPPYEQY
TRBV7-8	10	TRBJ1-1	ASSLGLSEAF
TRBV12-2	14	TRBJ2-4	ASRSPLGLAKNIQY
TRBV27	12	TRBJ1-2	ASSLNQGNYGYT
TRBV7-2	14	TRBJ2-1	ASSLKPPRGNNEQF
TRBV19	14	TRBJ2-6	ASSPQEISGANVLT
TRBV5-5	13	TRBJ2-5	ASSFGDRVQETQY
TRBV28	13	TRBJ2-1	ASSQSGSGYNEQF
TRBV19	13	TRBJ2-7	ASRRTGNGAYEQY
TRBV7-6	13	TRBJ2-3	ASSFDGTSTDTQY
TRBV9	13	TRBJ2-1	ASSATLAGGNEQF
TRBV6-1	11	TRBJ1-2	ASSAGQPYGYT